These 10 T cell receptor beta chains originate from one sample sequenced in a study of T-cell reconstitution after alpha-beta-depleted transplantation in children. Unique molecular identifiers were used in preparing the TCRbeta library. TCRdb itself ran the PCR reads through MiXCR, one entry per CDR3 protein. The table includes about 200,000 distinct CDR3 sequences, about 6% detected once. The material was PBMCs, obtained before TCRalphabeta/CD19-depleted stem cell transplant. The receptor set was obtained from a girl less than two years old with combined immunodeficiency, due to receive a stem cell transplant.

This clonotype has ten or more counts. The V gene is TRBV20-1, the J gene TRBJ2-1; TRBD2 might be the D (5 bases). Germline CDR1 is DFQATT and CDR2 is SNEGSKA (reference sequence). The CDR3 covers 17 residues. V was shortened by 0 bases and J by 0 bases, with 15 bases between the two germline ends. The DNA for the CDR3 is TGCAGTGCTAGAGAGTTTAGGGTTGGGAGCTCCTACAATGAGCAGTTCTTC. Translating gives CSAREFRVGSSYNEQFF.

This clonotype was seen only a few times. The rearrangement uses TRBV11-2 and TRBJ2-4, with 12 positions matching TRBD2. CDR3 size: 17 residues. Germline loops: CDR1 SGHAT, CDR2 FQNNGV. The ends lost 0 bases at V and 7 bases at J; junction bases unmatched: 7. CDR3 protein: CASSLERSSGRVNIQYF. DNA for the CDR3: TGTGCCAGCAGCTTAGAGAGGTCTAGCGGGAGGGTCAACATTCAGTACTTC.

This clonotype has ten or more counts. This sequence joins TRBV20-1 and TRBJ2-3; D unresolved. V was trimmed by 3 bases and J by 0 bases, leaving 16 bases between them. Germline CDR1 reads DFQATT; CDR2 reads SNEGSKA (reference sequence). The CDR3 length is 16 residues. CDR3 nucleotide sequence: TGCAGTGCTAGTCCCCAACACCGGATTAGCACAGATACGCAGTATTTT. Its protein is CSASPQHRISTDTQYF.

This clonotype was detected only a few times. The rearrangement uses TRBV6-4 and TRBJ2-7, with 8 bases that match TRBD2. V trimming: 0 bases; J trimming: 2 bases; junction bases outside the gene matches: 12. Germline assignment: CDR1 MRHNA and CDR2 SNTAGT. The CDR3 has 18 residues. In nucleotides, the CDR3 is TGTGCCAGCAGTGACTCGAACCGTTTCCTAGCGGGCGCCTACGAGCAGTACTTC. Protein sequence: CASSDSNRFLAGAYEQYF.

In its sample, this clonotype was seen many times. The chain has TRBV9 and TRBJ2-7; 8 bases are a match to TRBD2. The germline gives CDR1 SGDLS, CDR2 YYNGEE. V lost 3 bases and J lost 0; bases outside the gene matches: 11. The CDR3 totals 17 residues. CDR3: CASSAEGGSGASYEQYF. CDR3 sequence (DNA): TGTGCCAGCAGCGCCGAGGGGGGTAGCGGGGCCTCCTACGAGCAGTACTTC.

This clonotype was picked up many times. This rearrangement joins TRBV29-1 to TRBJ2-3; D is possibly TRBD2 (6 bases). The CDR3 is made up of 14 amino acids. Germline CDR1 is SQVTM and CDR2 is ANQGSEA. The V gene lost 5 bases and the J gene lost 1 base, with 13 bases spanning the gap. This CDR3 is CSVQGGPRTDTQYF. CDR3 nucleotide sequence: TGCAGCGTTCAGGGAGGACCTCGCACAGATACGCAGTATTTT.

This clonotype came up many times. This chain links TRBV2 with TRBJ1-5; TRBD1 might be the D (6 bases). The CDR3 covers 15 residues. V lost 7 bases and J 1 base, leaving 14 bases between the germline ends. CDR1 and CDR2 (germline): SNHLY, FYNNEI. CDR3 protein: CASKHRAQSNQPQHF. CDR3 DNA: TGTGCCAGCAAACACAGGGCCCAGAGCAATCAGCCCCAGCATTTT.

This clonotype was recorded many times. The CDR3 DNA is TGCAGTGCTAGATCCTTCCGGGACACTACGGACAATGAGCAGTTCTTC. The encoded protein is CSARSFRDTTDNEQFF. The chain employs TRBV20-1 and TRBJ2-1, with D possibly matching TRBD1 (6 bases). Looked up from germline, CDR1 is DFQATT and CDR2 is SNEGSKA (reference sequence). Trimming removed 2 bases from V and 5 bases from J, with 19 bases in between. The length of the CDR3 is 16 residues.

This clonotype was detected a few times. CDR3 bases: TGCGCCAGCAGCCCTGCCCCTGCTAGCGGGGGATACAATGAGCAGTTCTTC. It specifies CASSPAPASGGYNEQFF. This sequence joins TRBV4-1 and TRBJ2-1; 10 bases agree with TRBD2. J was trimmed by 4 bases and V by 4 bases; bases with no gene match: 10. Germline-derived CDR1 and CDR2 are MGHRA and YSYEKL. This CDR3 spans 17 amino acids.

This clonotype was detected many times. The V call is TRBV7-2, the J call TRBJ1-4; D not resolved. The V end lost 2 bases, the J end lost 8 bases, and 9 bases lay between the germline ends. Germline assignment: CDR1 SGHTA and CDR2 FQGNSA. This CDR3 is 13 amino acids long. CDR3 amino acids: CASSLKVAEKLFF. As DNA, the CDR3 is TGTGCCAGCAGCTTAAAGGTGGCAGAAAAACTGTTTTTT.